The rows below give T cell receptor beta chains drawn from one sample of a study of metastatic and nonmetastatic thyroid tumors. TCRdb re-called the PCR reads via MiXCR. The table records just under 20,000 clones, about 35% of them present only once. The sequencing input was tumor tissue. These receptors were obtained from a female donor with papillary thyroid cancer or a benign thyroid nodule (not recorded which). Some clones in this sample may be carry-over from other donors' samples. The CDR3 runs from the conserved cysteine through the conserved F or W. The D gene is left open where the match is weak. Size values are once, few and many counts, or a class for expanded clones, and some rows have none.

CDR3 length: 17
D gene: TRBD2
V gene: TRBV5-1
J gene: TRBJ2-1
clone size: NA
CDR3 DNA: TGCGCCAGCAGCCCCGCCGGGACTAGCGGGAGCTACAATGAGCAGTTCTTC
CDR3 protein: CASSPAGTSGSYNEQFF

CDR3 length: 13
D gene: NA
V gene: TRBV27
J gene: TRBJ2-1
clone size: few
CDR3 DNA: TGTGCCAGCAGTTTTCAGGGGATGAATGAGCAGTTCTTC
CDR3 protein: CASSFQGMNEQFF

CDR3 length: 12
D gene: NA
V gene: TRBV7-6
J gene: TRBJ2-6
clone size: NA
CDR3 DNA: TGTGCCACCCGCTCTGGGGCCAACGTCCTGACTTTC
CDR3 protein: CATRSGANVLTF

CDR3 length: 14
D gene: TRBD1
V gene: TRBV10-2
J gene: TRBJ2-7
clone size: few
CDR3 DNA: TGCGCCAGCAGAGAGATTGACAGGGGCGACGAGCAGTACTTC
CDR3 protein: CASREIDRGDEQYF

CDR3 length: 14
D gene: NA
V gene: TRBV6-2/TRBV6-3
J gene: TRBJ2-2
clone size: few
CDR3 DNA: TGTGCCAGCAGTTACAGTAAGGGGAGAGGGGAGCTGTTTTTT
CDR3 protein: CASSYSKGRGELFF

CDR3 length: 11
D gene: NA
V gene: TRBV20-1
J gene: TRBJ1-1
clone size: NA
CDR3 DNA: TGCCATGCCACTAGGGGGACTGAAGCTTTCTTT
CDR3 protein: CHATRGTEAFF

CDR3 length: 14
D gene: TRBD2
V gene: TRBV19
J gene: TRBJ2-2
clone size: NA
CDR3 DNA: TGTGCCACAGGCGGGGGGACGAACACCGGGGAGCTGTTTTTT
CDR3 protein: CATGGGTNTGELFF

CDR3 length: 13
D gene: NA
V gene: TRBV25-1
J gene: TRBJ1-2
clone size: few
CDR3 DNA: TGTGCCAGCAGTTTCGGGCTTCGGGGTGGCTACACCTTC
CDR3 protein: CASSFGLRGGYTF

CDR3 length: 14
D gene: NA
V gene: TRBV4-3
J gene: TRBJ1-1
clone size: NA
CDR3 DNA: TGCGCCAGCAGCCAAACGGCGCTGGTCACTGAAGCTTTCTTT
CDR3 protein: CASSQTALVTEAFF

CDR3 length: 12
D gene: NA
V gene: TRBV6-5
J gene: TRBJ2-5
clone size: few
CDR3 DNA: TGTGCCAGCTCCTGGGAAGGAGAGACCCAGTACTTC
CDR3 protein: CASSWEGETQYF